A selection of T cell receptor beta chains follows, all from one sample in a study of blood T cell repertoires in COVID-19. Here immunoSEQ multiplex PCR was the method, and the copy in TCRdb shows in-frame clones only, minus some. The repertoire holds around 150,000 clones, with around 80% as singletons. What was sequenced was peripheral blood. The receptor source for this set is a woman in her fifties or sixties with acute or convalescent COVID-19. Each CDR3 is given with its conserved first and last residue. The D gene is left open where the match is weak. Clone size is shown for a subset of rows, as once, few, many or a class of expanded clone.

V: TRBV5-8; size: NA; J: TRBJ2-3; D: TRBD2; CDR3: CASSSPGGWRDTQYF; DNA: TGTGCCAGCAGCTCCCCCGGGGGGTGGAGAGATACGCAGTATTTT
V: TRBV9; size: NA; J: TRBJ2-3; D: NA; CDR3: CASSGRASTDTQYF; DNA: TGTGCCAGCAGCGGCAGGGCTAGCACAGATACGCAGTATTTT
V: TRBV7-9; size: NA; J: TRBJ1-1; D: TRBD1; CDR3: CASSPTPTDRVRSEAFF; DNA: TGTGCCAGCAGCCCCACCCCGACCGACAGGGTTAGATCAGAAGCTTTCTTT
V: TRBV9; size: NA; J: TRBJ1-2; D: NA; CDR3: CASSVATMGARGYTF; DNA: TGTGCCAGCAGCGTAGCTACGATGGGGGCGAGGGGCTACACCTTC
V: TRBV6-5; size: NA; J: TRBJ1-1; D: NA; CDR3: CASSLQGNTEAFF; DNA: TGTGCCAGCAGTTTACAGGGTAACACTGAAGCTTTCTTT
V: TRBV7-8; size: few; J: TRBJ1-6; D: NA; CDR3: CASSLGAHSPLHF; DNA: TGTGCCAGCAGCTTAGGGGCTCATTCACCCCTCCACTTT
V: TRBV28; size: NA; J: TRBJ1-1; D: NA; CDR3: CASSQGIGAGGFF; DNA: TGTGCCAGCAGCCAGGGGATCGGGGCCGGAGGTTTCTTT
V: TRBV7-8; size: NA; J: TRBJ2-2; D: TRBD1; CDR3: CASSPWDSLTGELFF; DNA: TGTGCCAGCAGCCCCTGGGACAGTTTGACCGGGGAGCTGTTTTTT
V: TRBV5-6; size: once; J: TRBJ1-3; D: NA; CDR3: CASSLAGNTIYF; DNA: TGTGCCAGCAGCTTAGCGGGAAACACCATATATTTT
V: TRBV6-5; size: NA; J: TRBJ1-4; D: NA; CDR3: CASRRGISEKLFF; DNA: TGTGCCAGCAGGAGGGGGATAAGTGAAAAACTGTTTTTT
V: TRBV6-2/TRBV6-3; size: NA; J: TRBJ1-4; D: TRBD1; CDR3: CASSGGQGWIEKLFF; DNA: TGTGCCAGCAGTGGAGGACAGGGGTGGATTGAAAAACTGTTTTTT
V: TRBV5-1; size: NA; J: TRBJ2-7; D: TRBD1; CDR3: CASSNRDRDLYEQYF; DNA: TGCGCCAGCAGCAACCGGGACAGGGACCTCTACGAGCAGTACTTC
V: TRBV14; size: NA; J: TRBJ2-1; D: TRBD2; CDR3: CASSQGVGRGAFYNEQFF; DNA: TGTGCCAGCAGCCAAGGAGTCGGGCGGGGGGCCTTCTACAATGAGCAGTTCTTC
V: TRBV6-2/TRBV6-3; size: once; J: TRBJ1-3; D: NA; CDR3: CASSYAMVLNSGNTIYF; DNA: TGTGCCAGCAGTTACGCGATGGTGCTTAACTCTGGAAACACCATATATTTT
V: TRBV7-2; size: once; J: TRBJ1-1; D: NA; CDR3: CASSFRRGFGTEAFF; DNA: TGTGCCAGCAGCTTCCGAAGGGGATTCGGGACTGAAGCTTTCTTT
V: TRBV30; size: NA; J: TRBJ1-5; D: TRBD1; CDR3: CAWSTGDNDQPQHF; DNA: TGTGCCTGGAGTACAGGGGACAATGATCAGCCCCAGCATTTT
V: TRBV6-5; size: NA; J: TRBJ2-7; D: NA; CDR3: CASSFGGYEQYF; DNA: TGTGCCAGCAGTTTTGGCGGCTACGAGCAGTACTTC
V: TRBV7-3; size: few; J: TRBJ2-5; D: TRBD2; CDR3: CASSPRAGVGETQYF; DNA: TGTGCCAGCAGCCCTCGAGCGGGGGTGGGTGAGACCCAGTACTTC
V: TRBV18; size: NA; J: TRBJ1-2; D: TRBD1; CDR3: CASSPLGQGAYHGYTF; DNA: TGTGCCAGCTCACCGTTAGGACAGGGGGCTTACCATGGCTACACCTTC
V: TRBV7-3; size: NA; J: TRBJ1-2; D: TRBD1; CDR3: CASSPKAGGQANYGYTF; DNA: TGTGCCAGCAGCCCTAAAGCCGGAGGACAGGCTAACTATGGCTACACCTTC
V: TRBV5-1; size: NA; J: TRBJ2-1; D: NA; CDR3: CASSPPVVGAGEQFF; DNA: TGCGCCAGCAGCCCCCCCGTTGTGGGCGCCGGTGAGCAGTTCTTC
V: TRBV5-1; size: NA; J: TRBJ2-7; D: NA; CDR3: CATMGFPGQQDEQYF; DNA: TGCGCCACCATGGGATTTCCGGGACAACAAGACGAGCAGTACTTC
V: TRBV3-1/TRBV3-2; size: few; J: TRBJ2-7; D: NA; CDR3: CASSLRDRTYEQYF; DNA: TGTGCCAGCAGCCTCCGAGACAGGACCTACGAGCAGTACTTC
V: TRBV29-1; size: NA; J: TRBJ1-1; D: NA; CDR3: CSVELYTEAFF; DNA: TGCAGCGTTGAATTATACACTGAAGCTTTCTTT
V: TRBV19; size: NA; J: TRBJ1-1; D: NA; CDR3: CASNAQAHSGTEAFF; DNA: TGTGCCAGTAACGCCCAGGCACATAGTGGAACTGAAGCTTTCTTT
V: TRBV5-1; size: NA; J: TRBJ1-3; D: NA; CDR3: CASSGTSDSSGNTIYF; DNA: TGCGCCAGCAGCGGAACCTCGGACAGCTCTGGAAACACCATATATTTT
V: TRBV19; size: NA; J: TRBJ2-1; D: TRBD2; CDR3: CASTRGGLSYNEQFF; DNA: TGTGCCTCGACGCGGGGGGGCCTTTCCTACAATGAGCAGTTCTTC
V: TRBV2; size: few; J: TRBJ2-7; D: NA; CDR3: CATGTPSYEQYF; DNA: TGTGCCACAGGGACACCCTCCTACGAGCAGTACTTC
V: TRBV5-1; size: NA; J: TRBJ2-7; D: TRBD1; CDR3: CASSSGTGTLGQYF; DNA: TGCGCCAGCAGCTCCGGGACAGGGACATTAGGGCAGTACTTC
V: TRBV4-3; size: few; J: TRBJ1-2; D: NA; CDR3: CASSPQGTGGYTF; DNA: TGCGCCAGCAGCCCCCAGGGAACAGGGGGCTACACCTTC
V: TRBV4-2; size: NA; J: TRBJ1-6; D: TRBD1; CDR3: CASSQDIPGQGAPLHF; DNA: TGTGCCAGCAGCCAAGACATCCCGGGACAGGGTGCACCCCTCCACTTT
V: TRBV4-1; size: NA; J: TRBJ2-5; D: TRBD1; CDR3: CASSQEDRMTQYF; DNA: TGCGCCAGCAGCCAAGAGGACAGGATGACCCAGTACTTC
V: TRBV5-1; size: NA; J: TRBJ2-5; D: NA; CDR3: CASSPVGVGETQYF; DNA: TGCGCCAGCAGCCCGGTAGGGGTGGGAGAGACCCAGTACTTC
V: TRBV30; size: NA; J: TRBJ2-1; D: NA; CDR3: CAWSFGVPANEQFF; DNA: TGTGCCTGGAGTTTCGGGGTCCCCGCCAATGAGCAGTTCTTC
V: TRBV10-3; size: NA; J: TRBJ1-1; D: NA; CDR3: CAISESSDTEAFF; DNA: TGTGCCATCAGTGAGTCCTCAGATACTGAAGCTTTCTTT
V: TRBV7-2; size: NA; J: TRBJ1-5; D: NA; CDR3: CASSLVGDQPQHF; DNA: TGTGCCAGCAGCTTAGTAGGAGATCAGCCCCAGCATTTT
V: TRBV7-9; size: NA; J: TRBJ1-4; D: NA; CDR3: CASTLAGLNEKLFF; DNA: TGTGCCAGCACCCTAGCGGGCCTGAATGAAAAACTGTTTTTT
V: TRBV4-2; size: NA; J: TRBJ2-1; D: NA; CDR3: CASSPSMGGPWNEQFF; DNA: TGTGCCAGCAGCCCGTCGATGGGGGGGCCCTGGAATGAGCAGTTCTTC
V: TRBV7-9; size: NA; J: TRBJ1-1; D: TRBD1; CDR3: CASSLLQGGTEAFF; DNA: TGTGCCAGCAGCTTACTTCAGGGGGGCACTGAAGCTTTCTTT
V: TRBV29-1; size: NA; J: TRBJ2-4; D: NA; CDR3: CSVGLAFDIQYF; DNA: TGCAGCGTTGGTCTAGCGTTTGACATTCAGTACTTC
V: TRBV19; size: NA; J: TRBJ1-3; D: NA; CDR3: CASTPRTSGNTIYF; DNA: TGTGCCAGTACCCCCCGGACAAGCGGAAACACCATATATTTT
V: TRBV21-1; size: once; J: TRBJ1-5; D: NA; CDR3: CASSNSRGQHQPQHF; DNA: TGTGCCAGCAGCAACAGCAGGGGGCAACATCAGCCCCAGCATTTT
V: TRBV7-8; size: NA; J: TRBJ2-3; D: NA; CDR3: CASSLAGQFTDTQYF; DNA: TGTGCCAGCAGCTTAGCCGGACAGTTCACAGATACGCAGTATTTT
V: TRBV7-6; size: few; J: TRBJ1-6; D: NA; CDR3: CASSLAEGRNSPLHF; DNA: TGTGCCAGCAGCTTAGCGGAGGGTCGGAATTCACCCCTCCACTTT
V: TRBV29-1; size: NA; J: TRBJ1-2; D: NA; CDR3: CSAVQAYGYTF; DNA: TGCAGCGCTGTACAGGCCTATGGCTACACCTTC
V: TRBV7-2; size: NA; J: TRBJ2-7; D: TRBD2; CDR3: CASSPRTSGGRFWSEQYF; DNA: TGTGCCAGCAGCCCTAGGACTAGCGGGGGTAGGTTTTGGAGCGAGCAGTACTTC
V: TRBV4-2; size: medium-sized; J: TRBJ1-5; D: TRBD1; CDR3: CASSRNLARGRRDNQPQHF; DNA: TGTGCCAGCAGCCGAAACCTGGCCAGGGGGCGTAGAGACAATCAGCCCCAGCATTTT
V: TRBV28; size: few; J: TRBJ1-2; D: TRBD1; CDR3: CASSFLTGGAQGYTF; DNA: TGTGCCAGCAGTTTTTTGACAGGGGGCGCACAGGGCTACACCTTC
V: TRBV29-1; size: NA; J: TRBJ1-1; D: NA; CDR3: CSVTTETEAFF; DNA: TGCAGCGTTACGACGGAGACTGAAGCTTTCTTT
V: TRBV7-7; size: NA; J: TRBJ1-1; D: NA; CDR3: CASLGGTGMNTEAFF; DNA: TGTGCCAGCCTTGGGGGGACGGGAATGAACACTGAAGCTTTCTTT
V: TRBV18; size: NA; J: TRBJ1-1; D: NA; CDR3: CASSPLPVMNTEAFF; DNA: TGTGCCAGCTCACCACTGCCAGTAATGAACACTGAAGCTTTCTTT
V: TRBV6-5; size: few; J: TRBJ1-1; D: TRBD1; CDR3: CASRDRDRVVEAFF; DNA: TGTGCCAGCAGGGACCGGGACAGGGTTGTTGAAGCTTTCTTT
V: TRBV6-2/TRBV6-3; size: NA; J: TRBJ2-5; D: NA; CDR3: CASSDLETQYF; DNA: TGTGCCAGCAGCGACTTAGAGACCCAGTACTTC
V: TRBV7-9; size: NA; J: TRBJ1-1; D: TRBD1; CDR3: CASSLLYRDSSTEAFF; DNA: TGTGCCAGCAGCCTCCTCTACAGGGACAGTTCCACTGAAGCTTTCTTT
V: TRBV18; size: NA; J: TRBJ1-5; D: TRBD1; CDR3: CASSADRVRQPQHF; DNA: TGTGCCAGCTCAGCGGACAGGGTTCGTCAGCCCCAGCATTTT
V: TRBV12-5; size: NA; J: TRBJ1-1; D: NA; CDR3: CASGREARSTEAFF; DNA: TGTGCTAGTGGTCGGGAGGCCCGGAGCACTGAAGCTTTCTTT
V: TRBV5-1; size: once; J: TRBJ1-1; D: TRBD1; CDR3: CASSFRTGDTEAFF; DNA: TGCGCCAGCAGCTTTCGGACAGGGGACACTGAAGCTTTCTTT
V: TRBV15; size: NA; J: TRBJ1-5; D: NA; CDR3: CATSGGRDQPQHF; DNA: TGTGCCACCAGCGGAGGGAGAGATCAGCCCCAGCATTTT
V: TRBV29-1; size: NA; J: TRBJ2-3; D: TRBD2; CDR3: CSVEVLAGFGTDTQYF; DNA: TGCAGCGTTGAAGTCCTAGCGGGGTTTGGGACAGATACGCAGTATTTT